The entry that follows covers one T cell receptor beta chain sequence. Using immunoSEQ multiplex PCR, the repertoire was profiled, and TCRdb retains in-frame clones only, with some absent. The sample carries some 190,000 clones, about four fifths recorded once. The data originate from a study of blood T cell repertoires in COVID-19. CDR1 MNHEY and CDR2 SVGAGI come from the germline V gene. V gave up 6 bases and J gave up 2 bases, with 10 bases separating them. The CDR3 length is 13 residues. The TCR originated in a man in his fifties or sixties with acute or convalescent COVID-19. This chain links TRBV6-5 with TRBJ1-1; D is undetermined. Sequenced material: peripheral blood. The CDR3 bases are TGTGCCAGCAGCCGCACAGTTAACACTGAAGCTTTCTTT. It specifies CASSRTVNTEAFF.